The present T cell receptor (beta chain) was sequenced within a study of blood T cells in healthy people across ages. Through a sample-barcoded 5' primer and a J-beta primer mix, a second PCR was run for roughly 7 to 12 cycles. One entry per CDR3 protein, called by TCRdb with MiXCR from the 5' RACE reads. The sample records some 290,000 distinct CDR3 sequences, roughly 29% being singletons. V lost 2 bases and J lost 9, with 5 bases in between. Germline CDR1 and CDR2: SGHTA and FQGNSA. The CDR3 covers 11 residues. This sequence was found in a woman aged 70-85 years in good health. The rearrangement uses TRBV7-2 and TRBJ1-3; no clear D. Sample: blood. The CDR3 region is CASSLSPTIYF. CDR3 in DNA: TGTGCCAGCAGCTTATCACCCACCATATATTTT.